Described below is a single T cell receptor beta chain sequence and its context. This sample is drawn from a study of blood T cell repertoires in COVID-19. Whole-study context: Specimens from acute and convalescent COVID-19 originated in the United States, Italy and Spain. PBMCs, B-cell-depleted T cells, or T cells provided the cDNA or gDNA that made up the material.

Original processing methods: Reference gene primers were amplified, and this amplification served to estimate nucleated cell counts. Data came from immunoSEQ multiplex PCR; TCRdb stores just in-frame clones and leaves some out. V and J calls and clone size follow that table, whereas D and trimming were derived from the DNA. The repertoire holds about 150,000 clones, with about 85% as singletons. This CDR3 contains 15 residues. The V gene lost 6 bases and the J gene lost 5 bases, with 19 bases spanning the gap. Germline V gives CDR1 MNHEY, CDR2 SVGAGI. This sequence joins TRBV6-5 and TRBJ1-2; tentative D call: TRBD1 (6 bases). Sequencing used peripheral blood. The sequence was obtained from an older woman with active or convalescent COVID-19. CDR3 nucleotides: TGTGCCAGCAGCCCGCAGAGAACAGGGAGATATGGCTACACCTTC. It specifies CASSPQRTGRYGYTF.